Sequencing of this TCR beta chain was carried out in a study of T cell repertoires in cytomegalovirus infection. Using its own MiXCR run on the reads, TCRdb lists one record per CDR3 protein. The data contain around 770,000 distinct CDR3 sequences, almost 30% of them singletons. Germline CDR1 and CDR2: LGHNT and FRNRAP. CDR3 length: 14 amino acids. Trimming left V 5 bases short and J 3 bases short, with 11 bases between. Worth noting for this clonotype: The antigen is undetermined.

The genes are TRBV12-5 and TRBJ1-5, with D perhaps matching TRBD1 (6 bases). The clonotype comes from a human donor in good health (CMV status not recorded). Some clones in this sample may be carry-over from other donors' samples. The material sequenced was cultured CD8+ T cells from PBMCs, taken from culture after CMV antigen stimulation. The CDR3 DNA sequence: TGTGCTAGTGGTCCTTGGGACATCAATCAGCCCCAGCATTTT. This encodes CASGPWDINQPQHF.